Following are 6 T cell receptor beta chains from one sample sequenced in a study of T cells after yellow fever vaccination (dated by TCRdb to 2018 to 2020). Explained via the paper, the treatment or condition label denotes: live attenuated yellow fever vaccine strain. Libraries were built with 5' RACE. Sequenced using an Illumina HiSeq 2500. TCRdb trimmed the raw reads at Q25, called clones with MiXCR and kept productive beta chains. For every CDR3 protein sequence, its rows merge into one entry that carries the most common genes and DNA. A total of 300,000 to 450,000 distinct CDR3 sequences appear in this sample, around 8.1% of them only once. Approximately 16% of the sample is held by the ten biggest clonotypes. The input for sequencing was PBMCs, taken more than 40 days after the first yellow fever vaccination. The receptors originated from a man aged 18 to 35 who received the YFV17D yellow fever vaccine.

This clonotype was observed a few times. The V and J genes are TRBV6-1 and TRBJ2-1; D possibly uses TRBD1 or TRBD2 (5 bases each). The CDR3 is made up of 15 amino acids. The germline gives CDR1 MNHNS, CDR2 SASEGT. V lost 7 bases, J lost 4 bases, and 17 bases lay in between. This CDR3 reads CASNRSLRGYNEQFF. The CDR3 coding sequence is TGTGCCAGCAACCGTAGCTTGAGGGGATACAATGAGCAGTTCTTC.

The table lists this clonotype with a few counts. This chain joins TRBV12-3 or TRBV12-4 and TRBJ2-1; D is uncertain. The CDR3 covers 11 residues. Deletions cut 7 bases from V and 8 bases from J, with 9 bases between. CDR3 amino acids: CASTSWDEQFF. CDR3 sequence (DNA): TGTGCCAGCACCTCGTGGGATGAGCAGTTCTTC.

CDR3: CSAPKGHLSTEAFF. In nucleotides, the CDR3 is TGCAGTGCTCCTAAGGGACACCTATCCACTGAAGCTTTCTTT. The V gene is TRBV20-1, the J gene TRBJ1-1, with a weak D call TRBD1 (6 bases). The CDR3 contains 14 residues. Deletions cut 5 bases from V and 4 bases from J, with 17 bases between. Per germline, CDR1 DFQATT and CDR2 SNEGSKA (reference sequence).

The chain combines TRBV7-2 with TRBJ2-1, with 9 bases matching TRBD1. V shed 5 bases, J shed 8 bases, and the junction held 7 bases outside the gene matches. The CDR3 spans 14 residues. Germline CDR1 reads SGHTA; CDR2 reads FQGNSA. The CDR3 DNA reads TGTGCCAGCAGCCCTAGGACAGGGGTTGATGAGCAGTTCTTC. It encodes CASSPRTGVDEQFF.

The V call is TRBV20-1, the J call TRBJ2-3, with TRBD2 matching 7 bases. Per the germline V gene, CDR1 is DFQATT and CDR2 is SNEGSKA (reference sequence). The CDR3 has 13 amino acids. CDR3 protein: CSARWGGADTQYF. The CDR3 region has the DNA TGCAGCGCCAGGTGGGGGGGGGCAGATACGCAGTATTTT.

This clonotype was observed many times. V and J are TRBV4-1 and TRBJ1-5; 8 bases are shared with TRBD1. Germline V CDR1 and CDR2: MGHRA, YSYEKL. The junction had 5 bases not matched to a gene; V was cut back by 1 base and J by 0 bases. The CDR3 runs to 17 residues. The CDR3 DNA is TGCGCCAGCAGCCAAGGATCCAGGGGGCTTAGCAATCAGCCCCAGCATTTT. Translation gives CASSQGSRGLSNQPQHF.